The 26 T cell receptor beta chains below come from one sample, sequenced in a study of human T cells and chemical hapten exposure. As to time point: healthy volunteer bleed at 2 weeks. Unseparated into fractions, whole blood served as the source from which total RNA was extracted. One entry per CDR3 protein, called by TCRdb with MiXCR from the RACE reads. The data hold about 41,000 distinct CDR3 sequences, with 4.4% observed a single time. Source material: whole blood. The receptors derive from a human donor in good health. Some clones in this sample may be carry-over from other donors' samples.

Ten or more counts support this clonotype. CDR3 loop: CASRQGGSEAFF. The CDR3 DNA reads TGTGCCAGCAGGCAAGGAGGTTCTGAAGCTTTCTTT. The chain carries TRBV7-9 and TRBJ1-1; no clear D. Germline loops: CDR1 SEHNR, CDR2 FQNEAQ (reference sequence). Trimming cost V 6 bases and J 6 bases, with 11 bases left between them. This CDR3 is built from 12 residues.

This clonotype was seen at least ten times. J is TRBJ1-1 and V is TRBV29-1; 8 positions match TRBD1. The CDR3 contains 12 residues. Germline values: CDR1 SQVTM, CDR2 ANQGSEA. V gave up 7 bases and J gave up 7 bases; unmatched junction bases: 8. CDR3 in amino acids: CSAEQGGIEAFF. CDR3 DNA: TGCAGCGCCGAACAGGGGGGGATTGAAGCTTTCTTT.

This clonotype was seen repeatedly, ten times or more. The chain combines TRBV7-8 with TRBJ1-2, with TRBD1 identical over 7 bases. V trimming: 4 bases; J trimming: 4 bases; junction bases outside the gene matches: 3. The CDR3 is 13 residues long. Germline V gene lookup returns CDR1 SGHVS and CDR2 FQNEAQ. In nucleotides, the CDR3 is TGTGCCAGCAGCTCGAAGGGGGCCTATGGCTACACCTTC. Amino acid sequence: CASSSKGAYGYTF.

The chain has TRBV3-1 and TRBJ2-3; 7 nucleotides line up with TRBD2. CDR3 length equals 17 residues. J was trimmed by 1 base and V by 0 bases; bases with no gene match: 7. CDR1 and CDR2 from the germline V gene are LGHDT and YNNKEL (reference sequence). CDR3 nucleotides: TGTGCCAGCAGCCAAGATATTGGGCTAGCGGGCACAGATACGCAGTATTTT. Protein: CASSQDIGLAGTDTQYF.

In its sample, this clonotype was seen many times. V and J are TRBV3-1 and TRBJ1-2; 7 nucleotides align to TRBD1. V trimming: 4 bases; J trimming: 4 bases; junction bases outside the gene matches: 6. The CDR3 runs 14 residues. Germline CDR1 LGHDT, CDR2 YNNKEL (reference sequence). The CDR3 region is CASSRDRASYGYTF. The CDR3 DNA reads TGTGCCAGCAGCCGTGACAGGGCTAGCTATGGCTACACCTTC. Combining the CDR3 with reference TRBV3-1 and TRBJ1-2 gives the whole variable domain DTAVSQTPKYLVTQMGNDKSIKCEQNLGHDTMYWYKQDSKKFLKIMFSYNNKELIINETVPNRFSPKSPDKAHLNLHINSLELGDSAVYFCASSRDRASYGYTFGSGTRLTVV.

Many counts were recorded for this clonotype. The rearrangement links TRBV5-1 to TRBJ1-2; D ambiguous. Germline V lookup: CDR1 SGHRS, CDR2 YFSETQ. This CDR3 has 15 amino acids. V was clipped by 4 bases and J by 3 bases, with 16 bases between them. The CDR3 protein is CASSPGGSHDYGYTF. DNA of the CDR3: TGCGCCAGCAGCCCAGGAGGCAGCCATGACTATGGCTACACCTTC. The full variable domain, completed using reference TRBV5-1 and TRBJ1-2, is KAGVTQTPRYLIKTRGQQVTLSCSPISGHRSVSWYQQTPGQGLQFLFEYFSETQRNKGNFPGRFSGRQFSNSRSEMNVSTLELGDSALYLCASSPGGSHDYGYTFGSGTRLTVV.

This clonotype was seen ten or more times. V and J are TRBV19 and TRBJ2-2, with TRBD2 matching over 12 bases. Trimming took 7 bases from V and 4 from J; bases not matched to a gene: 4. This CDR3 comprises 15 residues. Germline V CDR1 and CDR2: LNHDA, SQIVND (reference sequence). The DNA for the CDR3 is TGTGCCAGTACCTGGACTAGCGGGATCACCGGGGAGCTGTTTTTT. Encoded protein: CASTWTSGITGELFF.

This clonotype was seen ten or more times. The genes are TRBV14 and TRBJ2-6; TRBD1 is a possible D gene (5 bases). This CDR3 spans 17 amino acids. Germline V gene lookup returns CDR1 SGHDN and CDR2 FVKESK. The V end was cut by 4 bases, the J end by 3 bases, with 16 bases between. CDR3 region: CASSRETARRGANVLTF. The CDR3 DNA sequence: TGTGCCAGCAGCCGCGAGACAGCTCGTCGTGGGGCCAACGTCCTGACTTTC.

The sample holds many counts of this clonotype. This chain uses TRBV28 with TRBJ1-6, with 7 nucleotides matching TRBD1. CDR1 is MDHEN, CDR2 SYDVKM, per germline. The CDR3 covers 16 residues. Unmatched junction bases numbered 14, after V lost 6 bases and J lost 9 bases. CDR3 in amino acids: CASSPPQGGLVSPLHF. The CDR3, as DNA: TGTGCCAGCAGCCCCCCCCAGGGGGGTTTGGTTTCACCCCTCCACTTT.

This clonotype was detected many times. The chain uses TRBV5-6 and TRBJ2-5; D tentatively reads TRBD1 or TRBD2 (6 bases each). V shed 0 bases and J shed 5 bases, with 14 bases lying between them. Germline V gives CDR1 SGHDT, CDR2 YYEEEE. CDR3 length: 15 amino acids. CDR3 nucleotides: TGTGCCAGCAGCTTGGATTACAGGAGGGGGGAGACCCAGTACTTC. Translating gives CASSLDYRRGETQYF.

This clonotype was picked up a small number of times. The V gene is TRBV6-2 or TRBV6-3, the J gene TRBJ2-5, with 7 bases matching TRBD2. Germline CDR1 is MNHEY and CDR2 is SVGEGT. This CDR3 comprises 14 residues. The V and J ends lost 2 bases and 3 bases, in that order; junction bases with no gene match: 3. The CDR3 loop reads CASSYPAGEETQYF. Here the CDR3 DNA reads TGTGCCAGCAGTTACCCGGCGGGAGAAGAGACCCAGTACTTC.

The chain links TRBV6-5 to TRBJ1-2, with unresolved D. V lost 5 bases and J 0 bases, leaving 16 bases between the germline ends. Germline values: CDR1 MNHEY, CDR2 SVGAGI. The CDR3 consists of 16 residues. Here the CDR3 reads CASSKRPRASNYGYTF. Written as DNA, the CDR3 is TGTGCCAGCAGTAAACGCCCCCGGGCATCTAACTATGGCTACACCTTC.

This clonotype was found many times. The gene calls are TRBV6-5 and TRBJ2-2; possibly TRBD1 or TRBD2 for D (6 bases each). V was cut by 5 bases and J by 7 bases, with 17 bases left in between. Per the germline V gene, CDR1 is MNHEY and CDR2 is SVGAGI. The CDR3 sequence is 15 residues long. The CDR3 DNA sequence: TGTGCCAGCAGTCCTTTCAAGGGGGGCGGCGGGGAGCTGTTTTTT. This encodes CASSPFKGGGGELFF.

The chain carries TRBV5-1 and TRBJ1-2; D remains ambiguous. CDR3 size: 13 residues. Trimming left V 2 bases short and J 5 bases short, with 10 bases between. The germline V gene has CDR1 SGHRS and CDR2 YFSETQ. The CDR3 bases are TGCGCCAGCAGCTTAAGGGAAGGGTATGGCTACACCTTC. Its protein is CASSLREGYGYTF.

Many counts were recorded for this clonotype. The CDR3 bases are TGTGCCAGCAGTTTCCCACAGGGGGCACAAACTGAAGCTTTCTTT. Amino acid sequence: CASSFPQGAQTEAFF. This chain connects TRBV12-3 or TRBV12-4 to TRBJ1-1; 9 nucleotides agree with TRBD1. V lost 3 bases to trimming and J lost 5 bases; unmatched junction nucleotides: 7. The CDR3 totals 15 residues.

The chain joins TRBV27 to TRBJ2-6; maybe TRBD1 (5 bases). Germline V gene lookup returns CDR1 MNHEY and CDR2 SMNVEV (reference sequence). Trimming cost V 6 bases and J 2 bases, with 11 bases left between them. The CDR3 contains 15 residues. CDR3 amino acids: CASSLGAAGANVLTF. CDR3 DNA: TGTGCCAGCAGCCTAGGGGCGGCTGGGGCCAACGTCCTGACTTTC.

This clonotype was counted at least ten times. The gene calls are TRBV28 and TRBJ2-5, with 12 bases aligning to TRBD2. Germline V gene lookup returns CDR1 MDHEN and CDR2 SYDVKM. V lost 5 bases to trimming and J lost 4 bases; unmatched junction nucleotides: 11. The CDR3 runs to 17 residues. CDR3 nucleotides: TGTGCCAGCAGTCTCTGGAGGGGACTAGCGGGTACAGAGACCCAGTACTTC. As protein: CASSLWRGLAGTETQYF.

This clonotype turned up a few times. The CDR3 DNA reads TGTGCCAGCAGCTTGCGTCTAGCGGGAGGGCCATGGGGGCAAGAGACCCAGTACTTC. Amino acids: CASSLRLAGGPWGQETQYF. The rearrangement uses TRBV5-5 and TRBJ2-5, with 12 positions matching TRBD2. The CDR3 spans 19 residues. Germline trimming cut 1 base from V and 2 bases from J; bases unmatched to any gene: 12. Looked up from germline, CDR1 is SGHKS and CDR2 is YYEKEE (reference sequence).

The chain combines TRBV24-1 with TRBJ2-3; D is ambiguous. The germline V and J ends were trimmed by 5 bases and 2 bases, with 10 bases remaining between them. CDR3 length: 14 residues. Looked up from germline, CDR1 is KGHDR and CDR2 is SFDVKD. The CDR3 DNA sequence: TGTGCCACCAGTGGCCCCGGGCACACAGATACGCAGTATTTT. Its translation is CATSGPGHTDTQYF.

The V and J genes are TRBV5-5 and TRBJ2-3; TRBD2 aligns across 7 bases. Germline CDR1 SGHKS, CDR2 YYEKEE (reference sequence). The CDR3 sequence is 16 residues long. The J segment lost 3 bases and the V segment lost 4 bases, leaving 11 bases of the junction unmatched. The CDR3 bases are TGTGCCAGCAGCCCGGACCGGGGTAGCGGGACAGATACGCAGTATTTT. Translation gives CASSPDRGSGTDTQYF.

This clonotype was seen ten or more times. The V gene is TRBV5-5, the J gene TRBJ1-3; D gene uncertain. This CDR3 comprises 15 residues. Germline V lookup: CDR1 SGHKS, CDR2 YYEKEE (reference sequence). V lost 2 bases and J 0 bases, leaving 9 bases between the germline ends. In DNA, the CDR3 is TGTGCCAGCAGCTTCGCCAGCCACTCTGGAAACACCATATATTTT. Translation gives CASSFASHSGNTIYF.

This clonotype has a count of ten or more. The chain uses TRBV7-2 and TRBJ2-1; possibly TRBD1 or TRBD2 for D (5 bases each). Germline-derived CDR1 and CDR2 are SGHTA and FQGNSA. The CDR3 is made up of 16 amino acids. V dropped 5 bases and J dropped 7 bases, with 21 bases sitting between them. The CDR3 bases are TGTGCCAGCAGCGTACCCCCGGGACCTAGGGTAAATGAGCAGTTCTTC. Translated: CASSVPPGPRVNEQFF.

This clonotype was counted at least ten times. This chain uses TRBV12-3 or TRBV12-4 with TRBJ2-3; 8 bases match TRBD2. The CDR3 contains 14 residues. With 4 bases clipped from V and 8 bases from J, the junction kept 8 bases outside the gene matches. The CDR3 protein is CASSSLAGGGTQYF. As DNA, the CDR3 is TGTGCCAGCAGTTCCCTAGCGGGTGGGGGTACGCAGTATTTT.

This clonotype was recorded many times. The chain carries TRBV20-1 and TRBJ2-3; the D is unclear. Germline V gene sequence: CDR1 DFQATT, CDR2 SNEGSKA (reference sequence). Trimming cost V 1 base and J 6 bases, with 5 bases left between them. The CDR3 is 11 residues long. This CDR3 reads CSARVGDTQYF. DNA for the CDR3: TGCAGTGCTAGAGTTGGCGATACGCAGTATTTT.

This chain joins TRBV27 and TRBJ2-6; D not certain. Germline loops: CDR1 MNHEY, CDR2 SMNVEV (reference sequence). V was cut by 0 bases and J by 1 base, with 10 bases left in between. CDR3 length: 17 amino acids. The CDR3 coding sequence is TGTGCCAGCAGTTTATCCTTAGGGTTTTCTGGGGCCAACGTCCTGACTTTC. Amino acid sequence: CASSLSLGFSGANVLTF.

The V gene is TRBV4-1, the J gene TRBJ1-3; 7 bases are shared with TRBD1. The CDR3 is made up of 14 amino acids. The V gene's germline CDR1 is MGHRA and CDR2 YSYEKL. The trim removed 2 bases at V and 4 bases at J, leaving 2 bases unmatched. The CDR3 DNA reads TGCGCCAGCAGCCAACCGACAGGGGGAAACACCATATATTTT. Protein sequence: CASSQPTGGNTIYF.